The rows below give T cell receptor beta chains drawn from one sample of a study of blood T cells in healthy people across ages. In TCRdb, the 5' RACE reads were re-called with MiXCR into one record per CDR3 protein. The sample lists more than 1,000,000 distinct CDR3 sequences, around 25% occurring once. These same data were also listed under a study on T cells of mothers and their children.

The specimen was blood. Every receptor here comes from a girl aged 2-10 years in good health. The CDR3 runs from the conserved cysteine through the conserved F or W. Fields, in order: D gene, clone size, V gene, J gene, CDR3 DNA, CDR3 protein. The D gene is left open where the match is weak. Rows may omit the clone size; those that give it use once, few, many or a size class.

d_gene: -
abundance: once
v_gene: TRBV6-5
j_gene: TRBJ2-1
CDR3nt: TGTGCCAGCAGGACCCGAGGTACCCCACTCAACGAGCAGTTCTTC
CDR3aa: CASRTRGTPLNEQFF

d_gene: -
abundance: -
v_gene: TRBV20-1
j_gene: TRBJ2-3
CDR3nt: TGCAGTGCGCCAGTGGGATTTGATACGCAGTATTTT
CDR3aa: CSAPVGFDTQYF

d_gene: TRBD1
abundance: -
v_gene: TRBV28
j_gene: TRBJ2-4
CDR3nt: TGTGCCAGCAGAACCTACAGGGGCGGTAGGGCCAAAAACATTCAGTACTTC
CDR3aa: CASRTYRGGRAKNIQYF

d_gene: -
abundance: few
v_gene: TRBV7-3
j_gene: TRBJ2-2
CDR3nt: TGTGCCAGCAGCCTACAAACGACTAGTTACCCCGGGGAGCTGTTTTTT
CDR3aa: CASSLQTTSYPGELFF

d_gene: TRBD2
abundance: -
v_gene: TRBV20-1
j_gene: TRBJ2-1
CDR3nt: TGCAGTGCTAGAGATCGGGCGGGAGTCTACAATGAGCAGTTCTTC
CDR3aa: CSARDRAGVYNEQFF

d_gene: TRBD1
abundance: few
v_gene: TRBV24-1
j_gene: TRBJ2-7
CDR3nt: TGTGCCACCAGTGACTCCGGGACAGCTTACGAGCAGTACTTC
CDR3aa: CATSDSGTAYEQYF

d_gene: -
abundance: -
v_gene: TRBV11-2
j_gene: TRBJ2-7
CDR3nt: TGTGCCAGCAGCTCGTCCCGGGACGGGGCTGGGCAGTACTTC
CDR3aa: CASSSSRDGAGQYF

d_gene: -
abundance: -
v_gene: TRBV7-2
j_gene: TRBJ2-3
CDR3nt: TGTGCCAGCAGCTTATCCCGGACAGAAAACACAGATACGCAGTATTTT
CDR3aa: CASSLSRTENTDTQYF

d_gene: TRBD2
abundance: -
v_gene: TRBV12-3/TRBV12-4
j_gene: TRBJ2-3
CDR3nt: TGTGCCAGCAGTTTACGGGAGCGGGGGGGCTTGGATACGCAGTATTTT
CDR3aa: CASSLRERGGLDTQYF

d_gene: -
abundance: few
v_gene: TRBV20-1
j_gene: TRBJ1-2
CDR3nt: TGCAGTGCTAGCCCAGGCCTTCCCTATGGCTACACCTTC
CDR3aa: CSASPGLPYGYTF

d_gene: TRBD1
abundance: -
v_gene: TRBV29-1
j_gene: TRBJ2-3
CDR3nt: TGCAGCGTAGCCGGGACAGGGATCACAGATACGCAGTATTTT
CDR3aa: CSVAGTGITDTQYF

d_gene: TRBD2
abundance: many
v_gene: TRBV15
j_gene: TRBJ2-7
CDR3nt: TGTGCCACCAGCACCACGGGACTAGCGGCCTCCTACGAGCAGTACTTC
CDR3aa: CATSTTGLAASYEQYF

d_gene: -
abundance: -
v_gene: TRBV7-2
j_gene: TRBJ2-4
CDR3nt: TGTGCCAGCAGCTTAGGCGACAGCTACCTAAAGTTAAAATCCAAAAACATTCAGTACTTC
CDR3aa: CASSLGDSYLKLKSKNIQYF

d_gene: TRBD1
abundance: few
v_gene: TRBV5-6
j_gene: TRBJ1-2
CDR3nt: TGTGCCAGCAGCGCCTCAGACAGGGGTTTCTATGGCTACACCTTC
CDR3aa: CASSASDRGFYGYTF

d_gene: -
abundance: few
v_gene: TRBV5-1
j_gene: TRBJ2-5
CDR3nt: TGCGCCAGCAGCTTGGACGGGATGGTAGCGGAGGGAGAGACCCAGTACTTC
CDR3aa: CASSLDGMVAEGETQYF

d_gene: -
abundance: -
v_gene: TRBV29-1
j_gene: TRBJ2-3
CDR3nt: TGCAGCGTCGGCTTGGGGGGCACAGATACGCAGTATTTT
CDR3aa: CSVGLGGTDTQYF

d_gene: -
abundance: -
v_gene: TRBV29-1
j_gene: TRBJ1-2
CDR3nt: TGCAGCGTTCCATACCCTGGACACCGTGGCTACACCTTC
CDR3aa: CSVPYPGHRGYTF